Below are 14 T cell receptor beta chains sequenced from a single sample in a study of blood T cell repertoires in COVID-19. Generated by immunoSEQ multiplex PCR, the TCRdb table keeps only in-frame clones and is missing some. The sample lists about 90,000 clones, about 84% occurring once. The specimen sequenced was peripheral blood. The receptors were sampled from a man older than 75 with active or convalescent COVID-19.

V is TRBV5-1 and J is TRBJ2-1; TRBD2 agrees at 13 bases. Per germline, CDR1 SGHRS and CDR2 YFSETQ. J was trimmed by 0 bases and V by 0 bases; bases with no gene match: 9. The CDR3 sequence is 20 residues long. CDR3 in amino acids: CASSLASTSGGPFSYNEQFF. In nucleotides, the CDR3 is TGCGCCAGCAGCTTGGCCTCGACTAGCGGGGGGCCGTTCTCCTACAATGAGCAGTTCTTC. The variable domain in full, completed from reference TRBV5-1 and TRBJ2-1, reads KAGVTQTPRYLIKTRGQQVTLSCSPISGHRSVSWYQQTPGQGLQFLFEYFSETQRNKGNFPGRFSGRQFSNSRSEMNVSTLELGDSALYLCASSLASTSGGPFSYNEQFFGPGTRLTVL.

This chain connects TRBV5-1 to TRBJ2-3, with TRBD2 matching over 8 bases. With 7 bases clipped from V and 5 bases from J, the junction kept 12 bases outside the gene matches. The CDR3 extends over 15 amino acids. Germline lookup yields CDR1 SGHRS and CDR2 YFSETQ. CDR3 sequence reads: CASQRGVAGLDTQYF. In nucleotides, the CDR3 is TGCGCCAGCCAGAGGGGGGTAGCGGGGTTAGATACGCAGTATTTT. Complete variable domain (other parts from reference TRBV5-1 and TRBJ2-3): KAGVTQTPRYLIKTRGQQVTLSCSPISGHRSVSWYQQTPGQGLQFLFEYFSETQRNKGNFPGRFSGRQFSNSRSEMNVSTLELGDSALYLCASQRGVAGLDTQYFGPGTRLTVL.

The chain couples TRBV7-2 to TRBJ2-7, with 10 bases lining up with TRBD1. The trim removed 8 bases at V and 6 bases at J, leaving 13 bases unmatched. Germline V CDR1 and CDR2: SGHTA, FQGNSA. The CDR3 totals 15 residues. CDR3 in DNA: TGTGCCAGCCGAATAAGGACAGGGGGTTCGAGCGAGCAGTACTTC. It encodes CASRIRTGGSSEQYF.

The chain couples TRBV12-5 to TRBJ1-1, with no clear D. V lost 0 bases to trimming and J lost 7 bases, with 9 bases between them. Germline V CDR1 and CDR2: LGHNT, FRNRAP. This CDR3 spans 13 amino acids. The CDR3 bases are TGTGCTAGTGGTTTGGTAGTGGGCAGTGAAGCTTTCTTT. Translated: CASGLVVGSEAFF.

Turning to this clone: Other DNA sequences in this specimen translate into the identical CDR3. V and J are TRBV2 and TRBJ2-7; D possibly corresponds to TRBD2 (7 bases). Germline CDR1 and CDR2: SNHLY and FYNNEI. The CDR3 has 12 amino acids. The V end was cut by 8 bases, the J end by 2 bases, with 10 bases between. The chain's CDR3 is CASRGAAYEQYF. As DNA, the CDR3 is TGTGCCAGCCGGGGGGCCGCCTACGAGCAGTACTTC.

The chain uses TRBV19 and TRBJ1-1; no definite D call. The CDR3 has 13 residues. The germline CDR1 and CDR2 sequences are LNHDA and SQIVND (reference sequence). The V gene lost 9 bases and the J gene lost 2 bases, with 13 bases spanning the gap. The CDR3 sequence: CASGFQANTEAFF. CDR3 in DNA: TGTGCCAGCGGTTTCCAAGCTAACACTGAAGCTTTCTTT. The full variable domain, in which reference TRBV19 and TRBJ1-1 provide the parts outside the CDR3, is DGGITQSPKYLFRKEGQNVTLSCEQNLNHDAMYWYRQDPGQGLRLIYYSQIVNDFQKGDIAEGYSVSREKKESFPLTVTSAQKNPTAFYLCASGFQANTEAFFGQGTRLTVV.

This clone was detected ten times or more. The chain joins TRBV5-4 to TRBJ1-2; tentative D call: TRBD1 (5 bases). Trimming took 3 bases from V and 4 from J, leaving 16 bases between them. CDR3 length equals 15 residues. Looked up from germline, CDR1 is SGHNT and CDR2 is YYREEE (reference sequence). The CDR3 nucleotides read TGTGCCAGCAGCTCGGTTAAAGGGGCCCTCTATGGCTACACCTTC. This codes for CASSSVKGALYGYTF.

The V gene is TRBV7-9, the J gene TRBJ1-1, with 9 bases identical to TRBD1. J gave up 11 bases and V 4 bases, and 2 bases lay outside the gene matches. The germline V gene has CDR1 SEHNR and CDR2 FQNEAQ (reference sequence). This CDR3 contains 11 residues. The CDR3 region has the DNA TGTGCCAGCAGCTCCGGGACAGGGGCTTTCTTT. Translated: CASSSGTGAFF.

This rearrangement joins TRBV28 to TRBJ2-7, with D possibly being TRBD1 (6 bases). The length of the CDR3 is 12 residues. Germline V gives CDR1 MDHEN, CDR2 SYDVKM. Trimming cost V 5 bases and J 2 bases, with 7 bases left between them. CDR3 amino acids: CASSGQPYEQYF. Here the CDR3 DNA reads TGTGCCAGCAGTGGACAGCCCTACGAGCAGTACTTC.

A note on this clone: At one end, the junction sequence differs from germline, possibly due to a read error. The CDR3 coding sequence is TGTGCTAGCAGGTGGAGGGGCCTTAGCAACACTGAAGCTTTCTTT. Translated: CASRWRGLSNTEAFF. The rearrangement joins TRBV28 to TRBJ1-1; TRBD1 is a possible D gene (5 bases). Germline V CDR1 and CDR2: MDHEN, SYDVKM. The CDR3 runs to 15 residues.

This chain links TRBV5-1 with TRBJ1-6, with D possibly matching TRBD1 (6 bases). The CDR3 contains 14 residues. V gave up 1 base and J gave up 10 bases, with 12 bases separating them. Germline V gene lookup returns CDR1 SGHRS and CDR2 YFSETQ. This chain's CDR3 is CASSLSGVGSPLHF. DNA for the CDR3: TGCGCCAGCAGCTTGTCAGGGGTCGGGTCACCCCTCCACTTT.

The chain employs TRBV18 and TRBJ2-1, with TRBD2 matching 7 bases. The ends lost 3 bases at V and 8 bases at J; junction bases unmatched: 7. Germline values: CDR1 KGHSH, CDR2 LQKENI. The CDR3 has 14 amino acids. CDR3 amino acids: CASSPPLRGDEQFF. CDR3 sequence (DNA): TGTGCCAGCTCACCCCCCCTCCGGGGGGATGAGCAGTTCTTC.

V gene TRBV2 combines with J gene TRBJ1-5; a possible D gene is TRBD1 (6 bases). Germline V gives CDR1 SNHLY, CDR2 FYNNEI. This CDR3 has 15 amino acids. V was clipped by 6 bases and J by 4 bases, with 16 bases between them. In DNA form, the CDR3 reads TGTGCCAGCAGAGCCGACAGGAACCGTAATCAGCCCCAGCATTTT. This encodes CASRADRNRNQPQHF.

The chain joins TRBV18 to TRBJ1-4; 10 nucleotides agree with TRBD1. Germline V gives CDR1 KGHSH, CDR2 LQKENI. CDR3 size: 16 residues. Trimming took 3 bases from V and 6 from J; bases not matched to a gene: 7. For the CDR3, the DNA is TGTGCCAGCTCACCCGGCGCCGGGACAGGGGATGAAAAACTGTTTTTT. This gives the protein CASSPGAGTGDEKLFF.